The rows below give T cell receptor beta chains drawn from one sample of a study of blood T cell repertoires in COVID-19. Using immunoSEQ multiplex PCR, the repertoire was profiled, and TCRdb retains in-frame clones only, with some absent. The sample yields more than 110,000 clones, 76% seen once. Sequencing was done on a sample of peripheral blood. Receptor source: a woman of 80 years or more with active or convalescent COVID-19. The CDR3 runs from the conserved cysteine through the conserved F or W. A D gene is named only where the DNA matches it firmly.

J | D | V | DNA | CDR3
TRBJ2-7 | TRBD1 | TRBV30 | TGTGCCTGGAGTGTATCGAGGGGGCACTACGAGCAGTACTTC | CAWSVSRGHYEQYF
TRBJ1-6 | TRBD1 | TRBV7-2 | TGTGCCAGCAGCTTAGACATTTTCTGGGGACAGGGGTATAATTCACCCCTCCACTTT | CASSLDIFWGQGYNSPLHF
TRBJ1-6 | NA | TRBV7-9 | TGTGCCAGCAGCTTAGGTTTGGGGGCGACTTCACCCCTCCACTTT | CASSLGLGATSPLHF
TRBJ2-1 | TRBD1 | TRBV7-9 | TGTGCCAGCAGCCAGGGGACAGTGGGTCATGAGCAGTTCTTC | CASSQGTVGHEQFF
TRBJ2-7 | TRBD1 | TRBV30 | TGTGCCTGGAGTGGGGGACAGGGGTTTGACGAGCAGTACTTC | CAWSGGQGFDEQYF
TRBJ1-6 | NA | TRBV11-2 | TGTGCCAGCAGCTTAGCCGTCACCAGGGTCAATTCACCCCTCCACTTT | CASSLAVTRVNSPLHF
TRBJ1-6 | TRBD1 | TRBV5-1 | TGCGCCAGCAGCCTGACGACAGGGAGGAATAATTCACCCCTCCACTTT | CASSLTTGRNNSPLHF
TRBJ1-6 | NA | TRBV6-4 | TGTGCCAGCAGTGAAGACCAGGGAACCTATTCACCCCTCCACTTT | CASSEDQGTYSPLHF
TRBJ1-2 | TRBD1 | TRBV7-9 | TGTGCCAGCAGCTTACCGCGGACAGGAGGAAACCCTAACTATGGCTACACCTTC | CASSLPRTGGNPNYGYTF
TRBJ1-4 | TRBD1 | TRBV28 | TGTGCCAGCAGCCGGGACAGAAGGTATGAAAAACTGTTTTTT | CASSRDRRYEKLFF
TRBJ2-1 | TRBD2 | TRBV18 | TGTGCCAGCTCACCACCGAGCGGGGGGGCCGGAGAGCAGTTCTTC | CASSPPSGGAGEQFF
TRBJ2-6 | NA | TRBV7-2 | TGTGCCAGCAGCCTTAGTCGGACTTCTGGGGCCAACGTCCTGACTTTC | CASSLSRTSGANVLTF
TRBJ1-2 | NA | TRBV11-2 | TGTGCCAGCAGCTTAGTTGGTCAGTCCTATGGCTACACCTTC | CASSLVGQSYGYTF
TRBJ2-6 | TRBD1 | TRBV28 | TGTGCCACCAATAGGGGGCTCTCTGGGGCCAACGTCCTGACTTTC | CATNRGLSGANVLTF
TRBJ2-6 | NA | TRBV9 | TGTGCCAGCAGCCCGGCTAGGAGACTCTCTGGGGCCAACGTCCTGACTTTC | CASSPARRLSGANVLTF
TRBJ1-2 | NA | TRBV5-6 | TGTGCCAGCAGACCAGACAGCGCGATCTATGGCTACACCTTC | CASRPDSAIYGYTF